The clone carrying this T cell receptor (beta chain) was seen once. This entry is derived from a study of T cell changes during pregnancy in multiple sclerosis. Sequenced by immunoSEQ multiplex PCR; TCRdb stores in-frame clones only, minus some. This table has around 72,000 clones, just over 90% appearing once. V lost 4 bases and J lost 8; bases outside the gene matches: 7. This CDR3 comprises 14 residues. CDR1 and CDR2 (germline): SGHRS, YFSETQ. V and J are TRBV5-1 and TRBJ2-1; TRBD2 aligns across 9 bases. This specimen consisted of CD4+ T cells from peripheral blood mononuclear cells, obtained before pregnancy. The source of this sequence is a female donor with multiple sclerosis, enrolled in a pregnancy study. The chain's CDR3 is CASSPGTSSDEQFF. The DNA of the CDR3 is TGCGCCAGCAGCCCCGGGACTAGCAGCGATGAGCAGTTCTTC.